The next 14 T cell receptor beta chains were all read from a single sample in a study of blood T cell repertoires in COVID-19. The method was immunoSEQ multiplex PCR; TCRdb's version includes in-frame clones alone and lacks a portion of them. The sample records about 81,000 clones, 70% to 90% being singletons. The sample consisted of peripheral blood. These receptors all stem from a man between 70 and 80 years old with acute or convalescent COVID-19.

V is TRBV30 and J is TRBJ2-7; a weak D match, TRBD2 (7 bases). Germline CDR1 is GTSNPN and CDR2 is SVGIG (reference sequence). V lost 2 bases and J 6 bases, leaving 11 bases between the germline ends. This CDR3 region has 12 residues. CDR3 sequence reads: CAWSRGALEQYF. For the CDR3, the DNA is TGTGCCTGGAGTCGGGGGGCTCTCGAGCAGTACTTC.

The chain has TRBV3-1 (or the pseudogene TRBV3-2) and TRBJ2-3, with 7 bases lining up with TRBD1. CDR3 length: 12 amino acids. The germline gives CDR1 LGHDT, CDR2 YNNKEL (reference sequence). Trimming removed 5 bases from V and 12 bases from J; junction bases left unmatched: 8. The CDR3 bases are TGTGCCAGCAGCTACACAGGGGTGGGTCAGTATTTT. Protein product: CASSYTGVGQYF.

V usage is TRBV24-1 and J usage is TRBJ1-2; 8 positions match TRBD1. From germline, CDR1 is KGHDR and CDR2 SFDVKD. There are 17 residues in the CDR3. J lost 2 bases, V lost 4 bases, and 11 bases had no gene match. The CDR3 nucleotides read TGTGCCACCAGTGAAACTACAGGGGGTTCGTCCAACTATGGCTACACCTTC. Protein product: CATSETTGGSSNYGYTF.

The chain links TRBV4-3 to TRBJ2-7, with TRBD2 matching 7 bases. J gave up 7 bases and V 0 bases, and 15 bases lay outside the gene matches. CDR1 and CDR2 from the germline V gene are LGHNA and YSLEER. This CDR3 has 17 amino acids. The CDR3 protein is CASSQDLAGTKTMEQYF. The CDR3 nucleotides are TGCGCCAGCAGCCAAGATCTGGCTGGGACTAAGACGATGGAGCAGTACTTC.

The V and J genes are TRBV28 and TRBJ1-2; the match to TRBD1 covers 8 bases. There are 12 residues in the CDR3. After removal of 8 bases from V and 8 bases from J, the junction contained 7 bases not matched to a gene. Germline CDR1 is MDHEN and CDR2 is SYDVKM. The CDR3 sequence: CASGQGAWGYTF. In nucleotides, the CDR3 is TGTGCCAGCGGGCAGGGGGCATGGGGCTACACCTTC.

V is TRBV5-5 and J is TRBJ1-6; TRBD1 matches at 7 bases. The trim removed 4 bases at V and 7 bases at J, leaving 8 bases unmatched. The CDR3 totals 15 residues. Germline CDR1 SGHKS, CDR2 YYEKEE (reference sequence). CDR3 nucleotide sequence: TGTGCCAGCAGCCATGGACAGGTTTTAAATTCACCCCTCCACTTT. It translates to CASSHGQVLNSPLHF.

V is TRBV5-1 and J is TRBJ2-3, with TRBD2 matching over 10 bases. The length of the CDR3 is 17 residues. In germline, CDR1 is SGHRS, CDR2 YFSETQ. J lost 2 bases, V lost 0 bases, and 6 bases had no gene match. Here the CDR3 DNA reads TGCGCCAGCAGCTTGGATTTAGCGGGGGGCTACACAGATACGCAGTATTTT. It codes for CASSLDLAGGYTDTQYF.

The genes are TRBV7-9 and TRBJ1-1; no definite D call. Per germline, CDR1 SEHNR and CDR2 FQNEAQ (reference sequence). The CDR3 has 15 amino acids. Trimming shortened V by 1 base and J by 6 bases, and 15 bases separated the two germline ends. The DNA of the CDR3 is TGTGCCAGCAGCTTAGGAGACGCGGGGTTCGCTGAAGCTTTCTTT. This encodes CASSLGDAGFAEAFF. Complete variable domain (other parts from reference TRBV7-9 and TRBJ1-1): DTGVSQNPRHKITKRGQNVTFRCDPISEHNRLYWYRQTLGQGPEFLTYFQNEAQLEKSRLLSDRFSAERPKGSFSTLEIQRTEQGDSAMYLCASSLGDAGFAEAFFGQGTRLTVV.

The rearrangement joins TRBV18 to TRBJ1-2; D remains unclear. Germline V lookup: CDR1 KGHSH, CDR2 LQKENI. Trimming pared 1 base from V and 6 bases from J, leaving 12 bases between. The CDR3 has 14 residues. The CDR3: CASSPRETGHGYTF. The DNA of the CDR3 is TGTGCCAGCTCACCACGGGAGACGGGTCATGGCTACACCTTC.

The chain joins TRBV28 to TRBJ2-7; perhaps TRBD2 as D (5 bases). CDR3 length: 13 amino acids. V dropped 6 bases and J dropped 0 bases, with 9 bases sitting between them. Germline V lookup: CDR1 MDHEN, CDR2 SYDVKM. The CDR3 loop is CASRTGFSYEQYF. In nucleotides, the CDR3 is TGTGCCAGCAGGACGGGGTTCTCCTACGAGCAGTACTTC.

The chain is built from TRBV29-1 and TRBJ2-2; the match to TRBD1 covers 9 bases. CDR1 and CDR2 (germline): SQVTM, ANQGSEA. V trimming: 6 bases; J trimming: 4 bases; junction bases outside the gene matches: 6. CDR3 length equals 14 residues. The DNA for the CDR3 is TGCAGCGTAAAACAGGGGGCTAGCACCGGGGAGCTGTTTTTT. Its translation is CSVKQGASTGELFF.

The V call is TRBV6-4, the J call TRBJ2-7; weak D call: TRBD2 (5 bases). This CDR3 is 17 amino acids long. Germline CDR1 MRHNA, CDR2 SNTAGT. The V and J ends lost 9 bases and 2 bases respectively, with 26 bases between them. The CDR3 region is CARLPGFSVKNTYEQYF. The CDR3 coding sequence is TGTGCCAGGTTACCGGGCTTTAGCGTCAAGAATACCTACGAGCAGTACTTC.

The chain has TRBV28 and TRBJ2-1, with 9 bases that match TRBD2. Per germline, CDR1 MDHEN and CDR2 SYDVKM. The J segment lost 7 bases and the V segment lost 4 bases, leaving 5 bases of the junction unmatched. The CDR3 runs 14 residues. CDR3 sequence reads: CASSYGGRDNEQFF. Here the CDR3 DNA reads TGTGCCAGCAGTTACGGCGGGAGGGATAATGAGCAGTTCTTC.

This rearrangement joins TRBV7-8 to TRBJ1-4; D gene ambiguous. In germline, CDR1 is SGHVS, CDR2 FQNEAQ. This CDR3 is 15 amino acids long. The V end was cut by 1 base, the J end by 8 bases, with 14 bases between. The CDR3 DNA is TGTGCCAGCAGCTTAGGACCCACCCAGGCGGAAAAACTGTTTTTT. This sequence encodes CASSLGPTQAEKLFF. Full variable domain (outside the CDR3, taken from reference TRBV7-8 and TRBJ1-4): GAGVSQSPRYKVAKRGQDVALRCDPISGHVSLFWYQQALGQGPEFLTYFQNEAQLDKSGLPSDRFFAERPEGSVSTLKIQRTQQEDSAVYLCASSLGPTQAEKLFFGSGTQLSVL.